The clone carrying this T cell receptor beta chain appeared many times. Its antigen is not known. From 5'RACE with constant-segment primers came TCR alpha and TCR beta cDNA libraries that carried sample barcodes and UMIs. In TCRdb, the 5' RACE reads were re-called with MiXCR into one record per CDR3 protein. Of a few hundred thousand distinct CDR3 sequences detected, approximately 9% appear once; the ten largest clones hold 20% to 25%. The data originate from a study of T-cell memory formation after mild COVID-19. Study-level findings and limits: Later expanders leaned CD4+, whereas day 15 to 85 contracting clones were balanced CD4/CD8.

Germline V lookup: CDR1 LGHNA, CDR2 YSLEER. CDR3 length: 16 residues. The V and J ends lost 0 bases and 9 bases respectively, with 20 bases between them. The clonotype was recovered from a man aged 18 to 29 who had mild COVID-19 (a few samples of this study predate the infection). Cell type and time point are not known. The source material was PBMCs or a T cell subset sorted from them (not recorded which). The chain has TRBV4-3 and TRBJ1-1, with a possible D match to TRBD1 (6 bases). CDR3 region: CASSQDPQGTPSQAFF. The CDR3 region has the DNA TGCGCCAGCAGCCAAGATCCCCAGGGGACTCCTAGTCAAGCTTTCTTT.